This T cell receptor (beta chain) was documented in a study of T cells after yellow fever vaccination. Study results and limitations: In post-booster samples, most primary-vaccination clones reappeared (96% CD4, roughly 88% CD8). Weaker in magnitude, the secondary response showed a faster peak on day 5 versus 15.

This clonotype appeared many times. The antigen is unknown. Each CDR3 protein is one row after TCRdb ran MiXCR on the 5' RACE reads. The data show approximately 250,000 distinct CDR3 sequences, with about 3.5% seen just once and around a fifth held by the top ten. This sample comprised PBMCs, obtained 15 days after the yellow fever booster vaccination. This TCR was recovered from a man between 18 and 35 years old who received the YFV17D yellow fever vaccine.

The CDR3 DNA is TGTGCCAGCAGTTTAAGTTCACCCCTCCACTTT. Translating gives CASSLSSPLHF. This rearrangement joins TRBV12-3 or TRBV12-4 to TRBJ1-6; D is ambiguous. The V and J ends lost 2 bases and 9 bases respectively, with 2 bases between them. The CDR3 length is 11 residues.